These 27 T cell receptor beta chains originate from one sample sequenced in a study of molecular identifiers for immune sequencing clone quantification. MiXCR, applied by TCRdb to the PCR reads, yields one record per CDR3 protein. The sample records roughly 55,000 distinct CDR3 sequences, about a third being singletons. The sample was naive CD8+ T cells from blood, with Jurkat cell RNA spiked in. Subset defined: FACS-sorted CD8+CD4-CCR7+CD45RA+ naive T cells. All receptors derive from a human donor in good health. Some libraries in this study had Jurkat cell RNA spiked in.

The chain has TRBV11-2 and TRBJ2-1, with 7 bases fitting TRBD2. The CDR3 runs 16 residues. Germline V CDR1 and CDR2: SGHAT, FQNNGV. V trimming: 3 bases; J trimming: 4 bases; junction bases outside the gene matches: 9. The CDR3 is CASSFVTSRNYNEQFF. The CDR3 DNA is TGTGCCAGCAGCTTTGTGACTAGCAGAAATTACAATGAGCAGTTCTTC.

At least ten counts were recorded for this clonotype. The chain combines TRBV28 with TRBJ2-1; 13 bases align to TRBD2. Trimming removed 3 bases from V and 6 bases from J; junction bases left unmatched: 2. The CDR3 is made up of 15 amino acids. Germline assignment: CDR1 MDHEN and CDR2 SYDVKM. The CDR3 nucleotides are TGTGCCAGCAGTTTCGGGACTAGCGGGGTCAATGAGCAGTTCTTC. Protein sequence: CASSFGTSGVNEQFF.

On this clonotype itself: This may come from a read error, since a much larger clone is one base off. V and J are TRBV29-1 and TRBJ2-6; D gene ambiguous. The germline V gene has CDR1 SQVTM and CDR2 ANQGSEA. This CDR3 comprises 15 residues. V was shortened by 4 bases and J by 0 bases, with 10 bases between the two germline ends. Here the CDR3 reads CSVVQVNSGANVLTF. DNA of the CDR3: TGCAGCGTTGTTCAGGTCAACTCTGGGGCCAACGTCCTGACTTTC.

This clonotype was counted a few times. CDR3 in DNA: TGTGCCAGCAGCTGGGGACTAGAGGAAAACATTCAGTACTTC. It yields the protein CASSWGLEENIQYF. This sequence joins TRBV28 and TRBJ2-4; 8 bases are a match to TRBD2. The CDR3 covers 14 residues. V was pared by 6 bases and J by 5 bases, with 6 bases of the junction left unmatched. CDR1 MDHEN and CDR2 SYDVKM come from the germline V gene. Together with reference TRBV28 and TRBJ2-4, the CDR3 gives the full variable domain: DVKVTQSSRYLVKRTGEKVFLECVQDMDHENMFWYRQDPGLGLRLIYFSYDVKMKEKGDIPEGYSVSREKKERFSLILESASTNQTSMYLCASSWGLEENIQYFGAGTRLSVL.

V is TRBV4-2 and J is TRBJ2-2; TRBD1 matches at 8 bases. V lost 0 bases, J lost 3 bases, and 6 bases stayed unmatched. The CDR3 runs to 17 residues. Looked up from germline, CDR1 is LGHNA and CDR2 is YNFKEQ. CDR3 sequence: CASSQEPTGEDTGELFF. CDR3 sequence (DNA): TGTGCCAGCAGCCAAGAACCGACAGGGGAGGACACCGGGGAGCTGTTTTTT.

This clonotype was recorded a few times. The chain is built from TRBV7-6 and TRBJ2-7; TRBD1 might be the D (6 bases). Trimming took 1 base from V and 3 from J, leaving 13 bases between them. Per germline, CDR1 SGHVS and CDR2 FNYEAQ. CDR3 length equals 15 residues. This CDR3 reads CASSLERGQDYEQYF. For the CDR3, the DNA is TGTGCCAGCAGCTTAGAGAGGGGACAAGACTACGAGCAGTACTTC.

Of note for this clonotype: A much larger clonotype is one base distant, so this may be a read error. The chain uses TRBV28 and TRBJ2-5; D might be TRBD1 or TRBD2, each matching 5 bases. Germline V CDR1 and CDR2: MDHEN, SYDVKM. V was shortened by 7 bases and J by 1 base, with 19 bases between the two germline ends. The CDR3 runs 16 residues. Here the CDR3 reads CASIGAGPWPQETQYF. As DNA, the CDR3 is TGTGCCAGCATCGGGGCGGGCCCCTGGCCCCAAGAGACCCAGTACTTC.

V gene TRBV14 combines with J gene TRBJ2-5; 8 nucleotides match TRBD1. Germline lookup yields CDR1 SGHDN and CDR2 FVKESK. This CDR3 comprises 14 residues. V lost 3 bases, J lost 5 bases, and 5 bases stayed unmatched. The CDR3 region is CASSQRTGLETQYF. The CDR3 region has the DNA TGTGCCAGCAGCCAGCGGACAGGGCTGGAGACCCAGTACTTC.

In regard to this clonotype: A junction boundary mismatches the germline segment, possibly from a read error. The V gene is TRBV12-3 or TRBV12-4, the J gene TRBJ2-1; the D gene is possibly TRBD2 (6 bases). The CDR3 consists of 12 residues. CDR3 protein: CACSMSGPPPFF. The CDR3 DNA is TGTGCCTGCAGTATGAGCGGGCCTCCTCCGTTCTTC.

In this sample, this clonotype turned up once. This chain connects TRBV4-2 to TRBJ2-1, with D perhaps being TRBD1 or TRBD2 (6 bases each). Trimming removed 0 bases from V and 5 bases from J, with 17 bases in between. The CDR3 totals 17 residues. CDR1 LGHNA and CDR2 YNFKEQ come from the germline V gene. The CDR3 reads CASSQEGTGGAHNEQFF. The CDR3 coding sequence is TGTGCCAGCAGCCAAGAAGGGACCGGGGGCGCCCACAATGAGCAGTTCTTC.

This clonotype was detected only once. The CDR3 is CASSLWAGGATQYF. CDR3 nucleotides: TGCGCCAGCAGTCTGTGGGCCGGGGGAGCGACCCAGTACTTC. The V call is TRBV4-3, the J call TRBJ2-5, with D perhaps matching TRBD2 (6 bases). The V end was cut by 6 bases, the J end by 7 bases, with 18 bases between. The CDR3 has 14 amino acids. Germline-derived CDR1 and CDR2 are LGHNA and YSLEER.

To note about this clonotype: One end of the junction does not line up with germline, which may come from a read error. The CDR3 bases are TGTGCCAGCAGTTTATCCTACGAGCGGTACTTC. It translates to CASSLSYERYF. The chain combines TRBV28 with TRBJ2-7; D is unresolved. The CDR3 loop spans 11 amino acids. The germline V gene has CDR1 MDHEN and CDR2 SYDVKM. The entire variable domain, with the rest obtained from reference TRBV28 and TRBJ2-7, is as follows: DVKVTQSSRYLVKRTGEKVFLECVQDMDHENMFWYRQDPGLGLRLIYFSYDVKMKEKGDIPEGYSVSREKKERFSLILESASTNQTSMYLCASSLSYERYFGPGTRLTVT.

Remarks on this clonotype: An end of the junction does not agree with germline; a read error may underlie this. The chain has TRBV13 and TRBJ2-2; 7 nucleotides agree with TRBD2. Germline V CDR1 and CDR2: PRHDT, FYEKMQ (reference sequence). The CDR3 length is 18 residues. This CDR3 reads CASSSIKRVAGFTGELYF. The CDR3 nucleotides read TGTGCCAGCAGCTCTATCAAGAGAGTAGCGGGCTTCACCGGGGAGCTGTATTTT.

J is TRBJ2-3 and V is TRBV28; D is ambiguous. This CDR3 has 14 residues. Deletions cut 8 bases from V and 3 bases from J, with 15 bases between. In germline, CDR1 is MDHEN, CDR2 SYDVKM. The CDR3 sequence: CASSLHRATDTQYF. CDR3 nucleotide sequence: TGTGCCAGCTCCCTCCATAGGGCTACAGATACGCAGTATTTT. Full variable domain (outside the CDR3, taken from reference TRBV28 and TRBJ2-3): DVKVTQSSRYLVKRTGEKVFLECVQDMDHENMFWYRQDPGLGLRLIYFSYDVKMKEKGDIPEGYSVSREKKERFSLILESASTNQTSMYLCASSLHRATDTQYFGPGTRLTVL.

This clonotype appeared many times. V gene TRBV27 combines with J gene TRBJ2-7, with 8 bases lining up with TRBD1. The CDR3 length is 14 residues. The V gene's germline CDR1 is MNHEY and CDR2 SMNVEV (reference sequence). Germline trimming cut 4 bases from V and 3 bases from J; bases unmatched to any gene: 5. CDR3 coding DNA: TGTGCCAGCAGTTCCGGGACAGGATACTACGAGCAGTACTTC. Protein product: CASSSGTGYYEQYF.

Worth noting for this clonotype: This may arise from a read error, as a much more abundant clone is one base away. Here the CDR3 omits its conserved ending phenylalanine or tryptophan, so a read error is the likely source. The chain links TRBV7-9 to TRBJ2-7; possible D gene TRBD1, 5 bases. The CDR3 sequence is 14 residues long. Germline CDR1 SEHNR, CDR2 FQNEAQ (reference sequence). Trimming removed 5 bases from V and 6 bases from J, with 17 bases in between. The CDR3 sequence: CASSPPQQGGEQYY. The CDR3 nucleotides read TGTGCCAGCAGCCCTCCCCAGCAGGGCGGCGAGCAGTACTAC.

The V gene is TRBV20-1, the J gene TRBJ2-7, with TRBD2 identical over 9 bases. The CDR3 runs to 15 residues. Trimming removed 2 bases from V and 0 bases from J; junction bases left unmatched: 5. Per the germline V gene, CDR1 is DFQATT and CDR2 is SNEGSKA (reference sequence). The CDR3: CSARLAGTSSYEQYF. As DNA, the CDR3 is TGCAGTGCTAGACTAGCGGGGACGAGCTCCTACGAGCAGTACTTC.

This clonotype was found a few times. The V and J genes are TRBV7-8 and TRBJ2-7, with 7 bases identical to TRBD1. J was trimmed by 9 bases and V by 0 bases; bases with no gene match: 5. The CDR3 is 13 residues long. CDR1 and CDR2 (germline): SGHVS, FQNEAQ. Here the CDR3 reads CASSLAGTVWQYF. The CDR3 DNA reads as TGTGCCAGCAGCTTAGCGGGGACAGTATGGCAGTACTTC.

This chain joins TRBV12-3 or TRBV12-4 and TRBJ1-6, with D tentatively TRBD1 (5 bases). Trimming cost V 7 bases and J 4 bases, with 14 bases left between them. The CDR3 is 15 amino acids. The CDR3 spells CASTQETGYNSPLHF. The CDR3 nucleotides read TGTGCCAGCACCCAAGAAACAGGATATAATTCACCCCTCCACTTT.

The chain links TRBV11-2 to TRBJ2-7; D gene ambiguous. The germline V gene has CDR1 SGHAT and CDR2 FQNNGV. Trimming cost V 5 bases and J 4 bases, with 9 bases left between them. This CDR3 is 12 amino acids long. CDR3 region: CASSQGLYEQYF. The CDR3 DNA follows: TGTGCCAGCAGCCAAGGGTTGTACGAGCAGTACTTC.

This clonotype was seen many times. This chain's CDR3 is CASTPTLTGEYEQYF. The CDR3 bases are TGTGCCAGCACCCCGACCCTCACAGGGGAGTATGAGCAGTACTTC. V is TRBV7-9 and J is TRBJ2-7, with 7 nucleotides matching TRBD1. The CDR3 contains 15 residues. CDR1 and CDR2 (germline): SEHNR, FQNEAQ (reference sequence). The junction had 16 bases not matched to a gene; V was cut back by 7 bases and J by 7 bases.

This clonotype was seen a handful of times. The chain couples TRBV27 to TRBJ2-7, with unresolved D. The V end lost 3 bases, the J end lost 2 bases, and 11 bases lay between the germline ends. Looked up from germline, CDR1 is MNHEY and CDR2 is SMNVEV (reference sequence). The length of the CDR3 is 14 residues. CDR3 in DNA: TGTGCCAGCAGTTTTTCAGGCCTGGCCTACGAGCAGTACTTC. This codes for CASSFSGLAYEQYF.

At least ten counts were recorded for this clonotype. The chain joins TRBV28 to TRBJ1-5, with D tentatively TRBD1 (5 bases). This CDR3 spans 14 amino acids. Germline lookup yields CDR1 MDHEN and CDR2 SYDVKM. Trimming took off 7 bases at V and 1 base at J, with 11 bases between the two ends. CDR3: CASTGVDSNQPQHF. The CDR3, as DNA: TGTGCCAGCACGGGGGTAGACAGCAATCAGCCCCAGCATTTT.

This clonotype was counted a few times. The chain uses TRBV20-1 and TRBJ1-1; D unclear. The CDR3 runs 12 residues. CDR1 and CDR2 from the germline V gene are DFQATT and SNEGSKA (reference sequence). V dropped 1 base and J dropped 6 bases, with 9 bases sitting between them. CDR3 sequence: CSARGIDPEAFF. The DNA for the CDR3 is TGCAGTGCTAGAGGCATCGACCCTGAAGCTTTCTTT.

The table lists this clonotype with a few counts. V usage is TRBV9 and J usage is TRBJ1-4, with D maybe TRBD1 (6 bases). The CDR3 is made up of 15 amino acids. Per germline, CDR1 SGDLS and CDR2 YYNGEE. V lost 0 bases, J lost 6 bases, and 12 bases lay in between. For the CDR3, the DNA is TGTGCCAGCAGCGTAGCGGGGGCTCCACATGAAAAACTGTTTTTT. Amino acid sequence: CASSVAGAPHEKLFF.

This clonotype was counted many times. The rearrangement uses TRBV28 and TRBJ2-7; the D gene is possibly TRBD2 (5 bases). The V gene lost 2 bases and the J gene lost 7 bases, with 9 bases spanning the gap. Germline lookup yields CDR1 MDHEN and CDR2 SYDVKM. The CDR3 length is 12 residues. The CDR3 sequence is CASSLLGVEQYF. CDR3 in DNA: TGTGCCAGCAGTTTACTCGGGGTAGAGCAGTACTTC. The complete variable domain, with remaining parts taken from reference TRBV28 and TRBJ2-7, reads DVKVTQSSRYLVKRTGEKVFLECVQDMDHENMFWYRQDPGLGLRLIYFSYDVKMKEKGDIPEGYSVSREKKERFSLILESASTNQTSMYLCASSLLGVEQYFGPGTRLTVT.

This clonotype was detected many times. V and J are TRBV6-5 and TRBJ2-2, with 8 bases identical to TRBD1. The CDR3 has 15 residues. Unmatched junction bases numbered 0, after V lost 2 bases and J lost 1 base. Germline V gene sequence: CDR1 MNHEY, CDR2 SVGAGI. The CDR3 region has the DNA TGTGCCAGCAGTTACGGACAGGGGAACACCGGGGAGCTGTTTTTT. Protein sequence: CASSYGQGNTGELFF.